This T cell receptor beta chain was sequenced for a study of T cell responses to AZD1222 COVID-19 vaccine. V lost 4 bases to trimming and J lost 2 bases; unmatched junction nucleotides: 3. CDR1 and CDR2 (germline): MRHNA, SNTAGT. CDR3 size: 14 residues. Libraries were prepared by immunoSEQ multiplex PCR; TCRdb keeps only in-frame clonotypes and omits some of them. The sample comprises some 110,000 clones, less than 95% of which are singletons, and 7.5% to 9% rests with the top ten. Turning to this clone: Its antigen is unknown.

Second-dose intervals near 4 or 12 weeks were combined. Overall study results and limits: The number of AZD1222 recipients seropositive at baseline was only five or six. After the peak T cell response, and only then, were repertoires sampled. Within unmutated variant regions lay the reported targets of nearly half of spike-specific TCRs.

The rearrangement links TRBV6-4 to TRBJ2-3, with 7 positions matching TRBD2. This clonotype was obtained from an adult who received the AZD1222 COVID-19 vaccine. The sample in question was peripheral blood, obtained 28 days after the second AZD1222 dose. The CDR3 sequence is CASSAQRDTDTQYF. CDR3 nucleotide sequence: TGTGCCAGCAGTGCGCAGCGGGACACAGATACGCAGTATTTT.